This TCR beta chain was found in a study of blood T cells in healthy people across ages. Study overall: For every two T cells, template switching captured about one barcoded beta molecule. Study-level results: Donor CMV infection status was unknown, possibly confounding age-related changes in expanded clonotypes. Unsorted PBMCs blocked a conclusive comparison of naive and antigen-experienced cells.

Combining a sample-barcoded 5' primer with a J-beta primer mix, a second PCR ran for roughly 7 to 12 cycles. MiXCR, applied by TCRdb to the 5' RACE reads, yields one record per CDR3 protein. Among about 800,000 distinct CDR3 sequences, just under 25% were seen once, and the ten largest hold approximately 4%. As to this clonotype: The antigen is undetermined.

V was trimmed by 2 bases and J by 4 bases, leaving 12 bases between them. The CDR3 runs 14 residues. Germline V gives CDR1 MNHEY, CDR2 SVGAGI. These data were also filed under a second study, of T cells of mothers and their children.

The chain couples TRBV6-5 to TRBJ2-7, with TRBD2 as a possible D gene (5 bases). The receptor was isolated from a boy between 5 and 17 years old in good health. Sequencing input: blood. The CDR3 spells CASSYSTSGYEQYF. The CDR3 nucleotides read TGTGCCAGCAGTTACAGTACCTCGGGGTACGAGCAGTACTTC.